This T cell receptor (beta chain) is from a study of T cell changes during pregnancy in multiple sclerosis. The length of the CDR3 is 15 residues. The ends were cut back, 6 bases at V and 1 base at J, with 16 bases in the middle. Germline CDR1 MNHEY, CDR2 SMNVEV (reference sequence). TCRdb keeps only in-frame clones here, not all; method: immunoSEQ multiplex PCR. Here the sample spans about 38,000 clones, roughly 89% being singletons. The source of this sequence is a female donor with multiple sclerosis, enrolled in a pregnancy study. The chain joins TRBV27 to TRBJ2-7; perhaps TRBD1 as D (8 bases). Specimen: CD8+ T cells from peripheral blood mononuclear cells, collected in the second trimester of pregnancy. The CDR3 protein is CASSLGGTGSYEQYF. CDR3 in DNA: TGTGCCAGCAGCCTGGGGGGGACAGGTTCCTACGAGCAGTACTTC.